This TCR beta chain was captured by sequencing in a study of control samples from healthy donors and cancer patients. Germline values: CDR1 MNHEY, CDR2 SVGAGI. CDR3 length: 14 amino acids. V was clipped by 8 bases and J by 4 bases, with 16 bases between them. Clones were read by immunoSEQ multiplex PCR, and TCRdb kept only the in-frame ones, dropping some. The table includes 150,000 to 200,000 clones, roughly 88% detected once. The origin of this receptor is a woman aged 30 to 39 in good health. Specimen: blood. The chain carries TRBV6-5 and TRBJ2-3; D may be TRBD1 (6 bases). CDR3 sequence reads: CASSRGGVADTQYF. DNA for the CDR3: TGTGCCAGCTCCCGAGGGGGTGTCGCAGATACGCAGTATTTT.